These 18 T cell receptor beta chains came from one sample sequenced in a study of OX40 agonist ivuxolimab in advanced cancers. The table came from immunoSEQ multiplex PCR; TCRdb's copy has only in-frame clones and leaves some out. This sample has about 61,000 clones, with around 86% found just once. The sample consisted of CD4+ or CD8+ T cells sorted from blood, taken in a trial of the OX40 agonist ivuxolimab. These receptors came from an adult with an advanced solid tumor such as melanoma, head and neck, liver or kidney cancer.

The genes are TRBV30 and TRBJ1-2; D remains ambiguous. Germline V gene lookup returns CDR1 GTSNPN and CDR2 SVGIG (reference sequence). This CDR3 is 14 amino acids long. Trimming pared 2 bases from V and 2 bases from J, leaving 12 bases between. CDR3 DNA: TGTGCCTGGAGTCCCCTCCCTGTGAACTATGGCTACACCTTC. It translates to CAWSPLPVNYGYTF.

Here the CDR3 reads CAWSRSSGETQYF. CDR3 bases: TGTGCCTGGAGTCGATCTAGCGGCGAGACCCAGTACTTC. This chain uses TRBV30 with TRBJ2-5; 7 bases map to TRBD2. Germline-derived CDR1 and CDR2 are GTSNPN and SVGIG (reference sequence). The CDR3 spans 13 residues. The J segment lost 5 bases and the V segment lost 2 bases, leaving 5 bases of the junction unmatched.

CDR3 sequence (DNA): TGCAGTGCTAGAGCTGGAGATACGCAGTATTTT. The encoded protein is CSARAGDTQYF. This chain links TRBV20-1 with TRBJ2-3, with D unresolved. The CDR3 is made up of 11 amino acids. V lost 1 base and J lost 5, with 4 bases in between. Germline V gene lookup returns CDR1 DFQATT and CDR2 SNEGSKA (reference sequence).

The rearrangement links TRBV5-1 to TRBJ1-1, with D possibly being TRBD1 (6 bases). Germline lookup yields CDR1 SGHRS and CDR2 YFSETQ. V lost 4 bases to trimming and J lost 1 base, with 11 bases between them. This CDR3 contains 14 residues. The CDR3 DNA follows: TGCGCCAGCAGCGCGGACAGCGGGAACACTGAAGCTTTCTTT. It is translated as CASSADSGNTEAFF. Full variable domain (missing parts from reference TRBV5-1 and TRBJ1-1): KAGVTQTPRYLIKTRGQQVTLSCSPISGHRSVSWYQQTPGQGLQFLFEYFSETQRNKGNFPGRFSGRQFSNSRSEMNVSTLELGDSALYLCASSADSGNTEAFFGQGTRLTVV.

This chain connects TRBV11-2 to TRBJ1-2, with no clear D. The ends were cut back, 5 bases at V and 2 bases at J, with 12 bases in the middle. The CDR3 loop spans 14 amino acids. CDR1 and CDR2 from the germline V gene are SGHAT and FQNNGV. Here the CDR3 reads CASSLSGQNYGYTF. In DNA form, the CDR3 reads TGTGCCAGCAGCCTTAGTGGGCAGAACTATGGCTACACCTTC.

V usage is TRBV10-3 and J usage is TRBJ2-1, with D hard to call. Germline CDR1 is ENHRY and CDR2 is SYGVKD. V was clipped by 6 bases and J by 2 bases, with 17 bases between them. This CDR3 spans 16 amino acids. CDR3 loop: CAIRNSNKETYNEQFF. For the CDR3, the DNA is TGTGCCATCAGAAACAGCAACAAGGAAACCTACAATGAGCAGTTCTTC.

The rearrangement uses TRBV5-1 and TRBJ1-1; TRBD1 is a possible D gene (5 bases). V was shortened by 2 bases and J by 4 bases, with 9 bases between the two germline ends. Germline CDR1 and CDR2: SGHRS and YFSETQ. The CDR3 loop spans 13 amino acids. The CDR3, as DNA: TGCGCCAGCAGCTTATGGGGCCCCACTGAAGCTTTCTTT. This gives the protein CASSLWGPTEAFF.

The chain has TRBV6-1 and TRBJ2-1; 8 bases are shared with TRBD2. This CDR3 is 16 amino acids long. Germline CDR1 MNHNS, CDR2 SASEGT. J was trimmed by 3 bases and V by 4 bases; bases with no gene match: 8. CDR3 protein: CASSGTGTRNYNEQFF. The CDR3 DNA is TGTGCCAGCAGTGGGACCGGGACTAGGAACTACAATGAGCAGTTCTTC.

The chain uses TRBV10-1 and TRBJ1-1, with a tentative D call TRBD1 (6 bases). The CDR3 contains 18 residues. Trimming removed 7 bases at V and 0 bases at J, with 24 bases between. Germline values: CDR1 WNHNN, CDR2 SYGVQD (reference sequence). DNA of the CDR3: TGCGCCAGCACTTTAATGGACAGCAAACTAAACCTGAACACTGAAGCTTTCTTT. Its translation: CASTLMDSKLNLNTEAFF.

The CDR3: CASSRARGGYTF. In nucleotides, the CDR3 is TGTGCCAGCAGCCGAGCCCGAGGTGGCTACACCTTC. The chain couples TRBV9 to TRBJ1-2; no reliable D call. V lost 4 bases, J lost 7 bases, and 11 bases lay in between. CDR3 length: 12 residues. In germline, CDR1 is SGDLS, CDR2 YYNGEE.

This clone was counted a few times. This chain connects TRBV18 to TRBJ1-3; TRBD1 is a possible D gene (5 bases). The V gene's germline CDR1 is KGHSH and CDR2 LQKENI. The CDR3 consists of 14 residues. V was clipped by 2 bases and J by 2 bases, with 7 bases between them. The CDR3 sequence is CASSPETAGNTIYF. The CDR3 bases are TGTGCCAGCTCACCAGAGACAGCTGGAAACACCATATATTTT.

Here the CDR3 DNA reads TGCGCCAGCAGCTTCAGACTAGCGGGGGGGATCCAAGAGACCCAGTACTTC. Residues: CASSFRLAGGIQETQYF. This chain connects TRBV5-1 to TRBJ2-5, with 14 bases aligning to TRBD2. Germline lookup yields CDR1 SGHRS and CDR2 YFSETQ. J lost 1 base, V lost 2 bases, and 4 bases had no gene match. The CDR3 sequence is 17 residues long.

This clone has a handful of counts. Here the CDR3 DNA reads TGTGCCAGCAGAGACTACCGGGACAGGGGTTCACCCCTCCACTTT. Protein product: CASRDYRDRGSPLHF. The chain has TRBV2 and TRBJ1-6, with 10 bases matching TRBD1. The CDR3 has 15 amino acids. CDR1 and CDR2 from the germline V gene are SNHLY and FYNNEI. V shed 6 bases, J shed 9 bases, and the junction held 8 bases outside the gene matches.

This clone was seen more than once but under ten times. This chain connects TRBV30 to TRBJ1-2; D is perhaps TRBD1 (5 bases). This CDR3 has 14 amino acids. Trimming left V 2 bases short and J 5 bases short, with 15 bases between. Germline lookup yields CDR1 GTSNPN and CDR2 SVGIG (reference sequence). CDR3 amino acids: CAWSTRQIGYGYTF. The CDR3 DNA reads TGTGCCTGGAGTACAAGACAGATAGGGTATGGCTACACCTTC.

This chain links TRBV7-2 with TRBJ2-5; D is undetermined. Trimming left V 0 bases short and J 5 bases short, with 13 bases between. The V gene's germline CDR1 is SGHTA and CDR2 FQGNSA. The CDR3 runs to 15 residues. As DNA, the CDR3 is TGTGCCAGCAGCTTAGCGCGAAGTCTGAGGGAGACCCAGTACTTC. Its translation is CASSLARSLRETQYF.

This chain joins TRBV20-1 and TRBJ2-1; D tentatively reads TRBD1 or TRBD2 (5 bases each). The CDR3 contains 11 residues. Germline values: CDR1 DFQATT, CDR2 SNEGSKA (reference sequence). The V and J ends lost 7 bases and 6 bases respectively, with 10 bases between them. The CDR3 loop reads CSGEGPNEQFF. In DNA, the CDR3 is TGCAGTGGAGAGGGACCCAATGAGCAGTTCTTC.

The V call is TRBV7-3, the J call TRBJ2-3; TRBD2 is a possible D gene (6 bases). This CDR3 region has 14 residues. In germline, CDR1 is SGHTA, CDR2 FQGTGA. V gave up 5 bases and J gave up 4 bases, with 13 bases separating them. In DNA form, the CDR3 reads TGTGCCAGCAGCATCGGGACTTTCCCAGATACGCAGTATTTT. As protein: CASSIGTFPDTQYF.

The V call is TRBV9, the J call TRBJ2-1, with 8 bases aligning to TRBD2. The ends lost 9 bases at V and 4 bases at J; junction bases unmatched: 24. This CDR3 is 19 amino acids long. CDR1 and CDR2 from the germline V gene are SGDLS and YYNGEE. The CDR3 here is CATRSEYQFPGTSYNEQFF. The CDR3 region has the DNA TGTGCCACCCGGAGCGAGTACCAATTTCCCGGGACTAGTTACAATGAGCAGTTCTTC.